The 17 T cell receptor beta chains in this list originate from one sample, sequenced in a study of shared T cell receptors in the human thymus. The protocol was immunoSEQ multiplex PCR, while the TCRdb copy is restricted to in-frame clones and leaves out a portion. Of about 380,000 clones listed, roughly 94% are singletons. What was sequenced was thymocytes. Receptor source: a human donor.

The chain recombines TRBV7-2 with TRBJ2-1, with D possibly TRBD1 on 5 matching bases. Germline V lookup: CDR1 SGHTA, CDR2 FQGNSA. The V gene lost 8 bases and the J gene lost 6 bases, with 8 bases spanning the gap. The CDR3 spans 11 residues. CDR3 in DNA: TGTGCCAGCGGGGCGCTCAATGAGCAGTTCTTC. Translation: CASGALNEQFF.

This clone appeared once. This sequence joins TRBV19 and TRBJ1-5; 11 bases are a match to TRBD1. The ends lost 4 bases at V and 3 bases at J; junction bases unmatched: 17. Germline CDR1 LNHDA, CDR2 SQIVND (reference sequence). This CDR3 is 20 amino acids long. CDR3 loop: CASSRVYGQGAGSVNQPQHF. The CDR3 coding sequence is TGTGCCAGTAGTAGGGTCTACGGACAGGGGGCCGGTAGTGTCAATCAGCCCCAGCATTTT.

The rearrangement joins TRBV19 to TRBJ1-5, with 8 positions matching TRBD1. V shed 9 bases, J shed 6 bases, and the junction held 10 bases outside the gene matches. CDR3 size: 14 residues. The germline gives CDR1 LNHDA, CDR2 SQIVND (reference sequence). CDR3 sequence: CASRTGLFRQPQHF. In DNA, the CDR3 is TGTGCCAGCCGGACAGGGCTCTTTCGTCAGCCCCAGCATTTT.

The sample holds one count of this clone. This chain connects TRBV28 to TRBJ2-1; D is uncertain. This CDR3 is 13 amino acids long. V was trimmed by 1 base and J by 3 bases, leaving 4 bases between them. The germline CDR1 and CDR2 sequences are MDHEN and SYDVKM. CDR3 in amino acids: CASSLFSYNEQFF. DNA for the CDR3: TGTGCCAGCAGTTTATTTAGCTACAATGAGCAGTTCTTC.

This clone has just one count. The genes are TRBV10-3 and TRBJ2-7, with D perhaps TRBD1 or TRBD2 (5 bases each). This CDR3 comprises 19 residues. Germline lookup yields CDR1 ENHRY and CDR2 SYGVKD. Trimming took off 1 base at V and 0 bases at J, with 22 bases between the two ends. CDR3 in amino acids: CAISELERSRDQSSYEQYF. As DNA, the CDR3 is TGTGCCATCAGTGAGTTAGAGAGGTCAAGGGACCAGAGCTCCTACGAGCAGTACTTC.

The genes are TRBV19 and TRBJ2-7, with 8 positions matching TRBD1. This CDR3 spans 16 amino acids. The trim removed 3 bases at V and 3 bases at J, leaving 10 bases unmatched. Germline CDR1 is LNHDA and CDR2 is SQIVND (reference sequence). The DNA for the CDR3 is TGTGCCAGTAGTATGGGGAGGCAGGGGGCAGTCTACGAGCAGTACTTC. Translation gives CASSMGRQGAVYEQYF.

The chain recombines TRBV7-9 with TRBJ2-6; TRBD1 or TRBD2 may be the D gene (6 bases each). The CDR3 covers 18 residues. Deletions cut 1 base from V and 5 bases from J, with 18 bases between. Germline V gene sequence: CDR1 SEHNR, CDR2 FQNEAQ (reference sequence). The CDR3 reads CASSLGGGGYLWANVLTF. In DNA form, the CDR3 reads TGTGCCAGCAGCTTAGGAGGAGGGGGTTACCTCTGGGCCAACGTCCTGACTTTC.

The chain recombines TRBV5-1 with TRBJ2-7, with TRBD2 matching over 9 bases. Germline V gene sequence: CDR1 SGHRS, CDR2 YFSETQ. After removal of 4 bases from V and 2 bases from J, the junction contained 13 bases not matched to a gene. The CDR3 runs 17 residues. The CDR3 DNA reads TGCGCCAGCAGCGCCTGGCTGCCGGGACTAGCTACCTACGAGCAGTACTTC. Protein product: CASSAWLPGLATYEQYF.

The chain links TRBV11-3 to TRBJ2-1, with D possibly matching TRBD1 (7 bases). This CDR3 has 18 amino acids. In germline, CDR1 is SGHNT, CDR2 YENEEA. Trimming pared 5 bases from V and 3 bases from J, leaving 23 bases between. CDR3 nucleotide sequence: TGTGCCAGCAGCCCCGTTAGAATGCGGGACAGAGACTACAATGAGCAGTTCTTC. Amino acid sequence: CASSPVRMRDRDYNEQFF.

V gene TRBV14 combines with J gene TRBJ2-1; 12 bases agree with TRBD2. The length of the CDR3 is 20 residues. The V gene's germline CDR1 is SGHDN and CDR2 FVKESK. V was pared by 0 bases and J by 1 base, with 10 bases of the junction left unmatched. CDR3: CASSQDRGLAGPKSYNEQFF. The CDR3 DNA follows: TGTGCCAGCAGCCAAGATCGGGGACTAGCGGGCCCTAAGTCCTACAATGAGCAGTTCTTC.

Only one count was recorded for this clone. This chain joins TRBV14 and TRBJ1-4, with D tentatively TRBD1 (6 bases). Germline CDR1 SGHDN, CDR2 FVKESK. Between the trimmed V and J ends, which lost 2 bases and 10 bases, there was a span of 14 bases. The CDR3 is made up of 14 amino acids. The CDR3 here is CASSQFRGKGKLFF. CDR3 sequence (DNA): TGTGCCAGCAGCCAATTTAGGGGGAAGGGAAAACTGTTTTTT.

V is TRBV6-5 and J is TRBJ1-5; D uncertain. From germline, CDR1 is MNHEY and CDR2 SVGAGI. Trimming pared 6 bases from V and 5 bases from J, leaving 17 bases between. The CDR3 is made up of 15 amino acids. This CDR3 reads CASRTSGRADQPQHF. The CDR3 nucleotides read TGTGCCAGCAGGACTTCGGGAAGGGCCGATCAGCCCCAGCATTTT.

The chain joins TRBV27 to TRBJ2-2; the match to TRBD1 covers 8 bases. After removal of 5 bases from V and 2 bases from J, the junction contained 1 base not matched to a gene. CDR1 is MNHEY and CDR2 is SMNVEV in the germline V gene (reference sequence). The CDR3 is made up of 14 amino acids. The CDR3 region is CASSQGANTGELFF. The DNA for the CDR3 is TGTGCCAGCAGTCAGGGGGCAAACACCGGGGAGCTGTTTTTT.

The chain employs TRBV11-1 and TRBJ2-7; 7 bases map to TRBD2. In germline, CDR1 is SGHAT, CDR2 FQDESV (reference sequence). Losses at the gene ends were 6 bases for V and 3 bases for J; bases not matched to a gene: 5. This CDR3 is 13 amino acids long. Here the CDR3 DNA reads TGTGCCAGCAGTTCGACTAGCTACTACGAGCAGTACTTC. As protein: CASSSTSYYEQYF.

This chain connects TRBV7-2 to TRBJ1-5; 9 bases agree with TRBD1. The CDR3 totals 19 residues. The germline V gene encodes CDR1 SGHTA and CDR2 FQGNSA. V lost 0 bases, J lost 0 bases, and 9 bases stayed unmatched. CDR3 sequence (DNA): TGTGCCAGCAGCTTAGCGCACAGGGGGCTAGAACGTAGCAATCAGCCCCAGCATTTT. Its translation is CASSLAHRGLERSNQPQHF.

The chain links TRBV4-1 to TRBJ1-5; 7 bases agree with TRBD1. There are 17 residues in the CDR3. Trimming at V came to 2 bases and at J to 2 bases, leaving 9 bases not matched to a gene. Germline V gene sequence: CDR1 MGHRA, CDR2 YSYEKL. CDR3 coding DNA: TGCGCCAGCAGCCAATCCCCCCAGACAGGGCGCAATCAGCCCCAGCATTTT. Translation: CASSQSPQTGRNQPQHF.

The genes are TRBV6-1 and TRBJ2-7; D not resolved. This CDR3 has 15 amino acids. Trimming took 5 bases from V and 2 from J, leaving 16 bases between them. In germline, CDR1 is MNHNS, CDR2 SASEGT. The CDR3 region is CASSFHVTITYEQYF. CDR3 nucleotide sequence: TGTGCCAGCAGTTTCCACGTGACCATTACCTACGAGCAGTACTTC.